The rows below give T cell receptor beta chains drawn from one sample of a study of cytomegalovirus exposure and HLA in healthy donors. The table came from immunoSEQ multiplex PCR; TCRdb's copy has only in-frame clones and leaves some out. The table lists approximately 82,000 clones, around 10% of them singletons. Sequenced material: PBMCs. These receptors all come from a man in his sixties in good health and CMV-seropositive. Each CDR3 is given with its conserved first and last residue. Each record gives: D gene, V gene, clone size, J gene, CDR3 protein, CDR3 DNA. D genes are given only for firm matches. The size field is filled for only some rows; it gives once, few, many or a size class.

d_call: TRBD1; v_call: TRBV19; clone_size: NA; j_call: TRBJ1-1; cdr3_aa: CASSIQGQVNTEAFF; cdr3_nt: TGTGCCAGTAGTATTCAGGGACAGGTAAACACTGAAGCTTTCTTT
d_call: NA; v_call: TRBV27; clone_size: NA; j_call: TRBJ2-5; cdr3_aa: CASSLRRLPEETQYF; cdr3_nt: TGTGCCAGCAGTTTAAGGAGACTACCAGAAGAGACCCAGTACTTC
d_call: TRBD1; v_call: TRBV2; clone_size: NA; j_call: TRBJ1-5; cdr3_aa: CASSGQANQPQHF; cdr3_nt: TGTGCCAGCTCAGGACAGGCTAATCAGCCCCAGCATTTT
d_call: NA; v_call: TRBV2; clone_size: few; j_call: TRBJ2-2; cdr3_aa: CASSAGPTGELFF; cdr3_nt: TGTGCCAGCAGTGCTGGCCCCACCGGGGAGCTGTTTTTT
d_call: TRBD1; v_call: TRBV30; clone_size: few; j_call: TRBJ1-5; cdr3_aa: CAWSPPGQGVGQPQHF; cdr3_nt: TGTGCCTGGAGTCCCCCGGGACAGGGGGTTGGTCAGCCCCAGCATTTT
d_call: NA; v_call: TRBV9; clone_size: NA; j_call: TRBJ2-3; cdr3_aa: CASSQGGNDKTDTQYF; cdr3_nt: TGTGCCAGCAGTCAGGGGGGAAACGATAAGACAGATACGCAGTATTTT
d_call: NA; v_call: TRBV6-1; clone_size: NA; j_call: TRBJ1-1; cdr3_aa: CASSEALQGRGYTEAFF; cdr3_nt: TGTGCCAGCAGTGAAGCGCTTCAGGGCAGGGGATACACTGAAGCTTTCTTT
d_call: NA; v_call: TRBV6-6; clone_size: NA; j_call: TRBJ2-4; cdr3_aa: CASSLTGMTKNIQYF; cdr3_nt: TGTGCCAGCAGCCTTACAGGGATGACAAAAAACATTCAGTACTTC
d_call: NA; v_call: TRBV2; clone_size: NA; j_call: TRBJ2-5; cdr3_aa: CASSARRAETQYF; cdr3_nt: TGTGCCAGCAGTGCAAGGCGGGCGGAGACCCAGTACTTC
d_call: NA; v_call: TRBV6-5; clone_size: few; j_call: TRBJ2-3; cdr3_aa: CASMERATDTQYF; cdr3_nt: TGTGCCAGCATGGAGAGGGCCACAGATACGCAGTATTTT
d_call: NA; v_call: TRBV28; clone_size: few; j_call: TRBJ1-3; cdr3_aa: CASSLLSRGGNTIYF; cdr3_nt: TGTGCCAGCAGTCTTTTGAGTAGGGGAGGAAACACCATATATTTT
d_call: TRBD1; v_call: TRBV5-1; clone_size: few; j_call: TRBJ2-7; cdr3_aa: CASGTGDTPYEQYF; cdr3_nt: TGCGCCAGTGGGACAGGGGATACTCCCTACGAGCAGTACTTC
d_call: NA; v_call: TRBV13; clone_size: few; j_call: TRBJ2-1; cdr3_aa: CASSSYNEQFF; cdr3_nt: TGTGCCAGCAGCTCATACAATGAGCAGTTCTTC
d_call: TRBD1; v_call: TRBV28; clone_size: once; j_call: TRBJ2-5; cdr3_aa: CASKGQGTQTQYF; cdr3_nt: TGTGCCAGCAAAGGACAGGGGACGCAGACCCAGTACTTC
d_call: TRBD2; v_call: TRBV19; clone_size: few; j_call: TRBJ2-7; cdr3_aa: CASQAGGSYEQYF; cdr3_nt: TGTGCCAGTCAAGCGGGAGGATCCTACGAGCAGTACTTC
d_call: NA; v_call: TRBV5-6; clone_size: NA; j_call: TRBJ2-5; cdr3_aa: CASSSPSGYETQYF; cdr3_nt: TGTGCCAGCAGCTCCCCCTCAGGGTACGAGACCCAGTACTTC
d_call: TRBD2; v_call: TRBV6-6; clone_size: few; j_call: TRBJ2-3; cdr3_aa: CAGRTSGRTGTDTQYF; cdr3_nt: TGTGCCGGAAGGACTAGCGGGAGGACGGGCACAGATACGCAGTATTTT
d_call: NA; v_call: TRBV5-6; clone_size: NA; j_call: TRBJ1-1; cdr3_aa: CASSLTMLGAYTEAFF; cdr3_nt: TGTGCCAGCAGCCTAACAATGTTAGGGGCTTACACTGAAGCTTTCTTT
d_call: NA; v_call: TRBV28; clone_size: NA; j_call: TRBJ2-1; cdr3_aa: CASSQQGSVYEQFF; cdr3_nt: TGTGCCAGCAGCCAACAGGGTTCGGTCTATGAGCAGTTCTTC
d_call: TRBD1; v_call: TRBV7-2; clone_size: NA; j_call: TRBJ1-2; cdr3_aa: CASSLAVPWGQGFRGYGYTF; cdr3_nt: TGTGCCAGCAGCTTAGCTGTTCCCTGGGGACAGGGTTTTAGAGGCTATGGCTACACCTTC
d_call: NA; v_call: TRBV5-6; clone_size: NA; j_call: TRBJ1-1; cdr3_aa: CASILRDTNTEAFF; cdr3_nt: TGTGCCAGCATATTACGGGACACCAACACTGAAGCTTTCTTT
d_call: NA; v_call: TRBV6-1; clone_size: NA; j_call: TRBJ1-6; cdr3_aa: CASLPVWTSNSPLHF; cdr3_nt: TGTGCCAGCCTCCCAGTATGGACTTCTAATTCACCCCTCCACTTT
d_call: NA; v_call: TRBV9; clone_size: few; j_call: TRBJ1-3; cdr3_aa: CASSVVGTPNMISGNTIYF; cdr3_nt: TGTGCCAGCAGCGTAGTTGGGACTCCAAACATGATCTCTGGAAACACCATATATTTT
d_call: TRBD2; v_call: TRBV19; clone_size: NA; j_call: TRBJ2-5; cdr3_aa: CASSIVGTRAQETQYF; cdr3_nt: TGTGCCAGTAGTATAGTCGGGACTAGAGCTCAAGAGACCCAGTACTTC
d_call: NA; v_call: TRBV2; clone_size: NA; j_call: TRBJ1-1; cdr3_aa: CASTPQLGGSTEAFF; cdr3_nt: TGTGCCAGCACTCCCCAGCTGGGGGGGAGCACTGAAGCTTTCTTT
d_call: TRBD1; v_call: TRBV5-1; clone_size: NA; j_call: TRBJ1-4; cdr3_aa: CASSRTTGLSTNEKLFF; cdr3_nt: TGCGCCAGCAGCCGGACGACAGGGCTGTCGACTAATGAAAAACTGTTTTTT